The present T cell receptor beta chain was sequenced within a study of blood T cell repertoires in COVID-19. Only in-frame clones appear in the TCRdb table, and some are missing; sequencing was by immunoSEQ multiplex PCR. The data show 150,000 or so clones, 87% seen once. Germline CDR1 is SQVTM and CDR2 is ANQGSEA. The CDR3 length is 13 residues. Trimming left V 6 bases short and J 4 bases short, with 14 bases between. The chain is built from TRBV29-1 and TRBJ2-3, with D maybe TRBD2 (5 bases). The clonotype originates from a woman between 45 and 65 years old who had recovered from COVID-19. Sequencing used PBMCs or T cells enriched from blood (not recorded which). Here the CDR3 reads CSVQVSGSDTQYF. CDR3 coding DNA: TGCAGCGTGCAGGTTTCGGGGTCAGATACGCAGTATTTT.